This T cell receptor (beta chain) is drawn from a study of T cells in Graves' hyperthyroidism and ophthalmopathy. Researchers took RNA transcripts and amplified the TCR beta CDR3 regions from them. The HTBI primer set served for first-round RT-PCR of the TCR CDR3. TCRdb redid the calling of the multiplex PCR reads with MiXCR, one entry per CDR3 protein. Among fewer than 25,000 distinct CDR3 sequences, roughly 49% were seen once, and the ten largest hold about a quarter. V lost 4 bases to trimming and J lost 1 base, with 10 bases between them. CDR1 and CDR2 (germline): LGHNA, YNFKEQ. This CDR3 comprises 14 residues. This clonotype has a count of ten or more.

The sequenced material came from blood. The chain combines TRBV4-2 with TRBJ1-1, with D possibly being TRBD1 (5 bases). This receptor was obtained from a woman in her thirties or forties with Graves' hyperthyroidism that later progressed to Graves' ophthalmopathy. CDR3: CASSLGTENTEAFF. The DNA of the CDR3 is TGTGCCAGCAGCCTGGGGACGGAGAACACTGAAGCTTTCTTT.